The present entry profiles one TCR beta chain with its context. What it binds is not known. An end of the junction does not agree with germline; a read error may underlie this. This specimen belongs to a study of brain T cells in children with intractable seizures. Sequenced by immunoSEQ multiplex PCR; TCRdb stores in-frame clones only, minus some. The sample has about 340,000 clones, approximately 93% seen once. Time point given: blood from clinic visit 5 months post-surgery; TSC patient then seizure free. The sequenced cases were selected for having the highest brain T cell transcript signatures. Pre-surgery treatment included at least one anti-epileptic drug. The germline CDR1 and CDR2 sequences are SGHAT and FQNNGV. The CDR3 covers 14 residues. Whole-study findings and limits: Pre- and post-surgery blood differed in depth, so pre-surgery absences may be undersampling. Viral specificity was inferred only from CDR3 similarity; HCMV serostatus was unknown.

This sequence joins TRBV11-2 and TRBJ1-6, with 10 bases lining up with TRBD1. The sequencing used peripheral blood, collected 4 to 5 months after surgery. The clonotype originates from a boy less than two years old with tuberous sclerosis and intractable seizures. The DNA of the CDR3 is TGTGCCAGCAGCCTAGACAGGGGGCTTTCACCCCTCCACTTT. The encoded protein is CASSLDRGLSPLHF.